A selection of T cell receptor beta chains follows, all from one sample in a study of identical twins. TCRdb analysed the 5' RACE reads with MiXCR anew, one entry per CDR3 protein. The table has 690,000 or so distinct CDR3 sequences, more than 6.5% seen once. The same sample was also studied in work on yellow fever vaccine responses in identical twins.

The sample comprised PBMCs. Every receptor here comes from a woman under 30 in good health. The CDR3 runs from the conserved cysteine through the conserved F or W. D genes are given only for firm matches. For some rows the clone size is stated as once, few or many, or as a class when expanded; others skip it.

cdr3_aa: CASSPTGTGYYEQYF; cdr3_nt: TGTGCCAGCTCACCTACCGGGACAGGGTACTACGAGCAGTACTTC; clone_size: few; j_call: TRBJ2-7; d_call: TRBD1; v_call: TRBV18
cdr3_aa: CASSLGTNYNEQFF; cdr3_nt: TGTGCCAGCAGCCTTGGGACTAACTACAATGAGCAGTTCTTC; clone_size: few; j_call: TRBJ2-1; d_call: TRBD2; v_call: TRBV28
cdr3_aa: CSARASVTNTEAFF; cdr3_nt: TGCAGTGCTAGAGCTAGTGTTACGAACACTGAAGCTTTCTTT; clone_size: few; j_call: TRBJ1-1; d_call: .; v_call: TRBV20-1
cdr3_aa: CATRDGYNEQFF; cdr3_nt: TGTGCCACGCGGGACGGATACAATGAGCAGTTCTTC; clone_size: once; j_call: TRBJ2-1; d_call: .; v_call: TRBV15
cdr3_aa: CASRAYYEQYF; cdr3_nt: TGTGCCAGCAGGGCATACTACGAGCAGTACTTC; clone_size: .; j_call: TRBJ2-7; d_call: .; v_call: TRBV11-2
cdr3_aa: CASSLSFGGNTYEQYF; cdr3_nt: TGTGCCAGCAGTTTGAGTTTTGGCGGGAATACCTACGAGCAGTACTTC; clone_size: many; j_call: TRBJ2-7; d_call: .; v_call: TRBV12-3/TRBV12-4
cdr3_aa: CASSQEPQGSGANVLTF; cdr3_nt: TGCGCCAGCAGCCAAGAGCCTCAGGGGAGTGGGGCCAACGTCCTGACTTTC; clone_size: .; j_call: TRBJ2-6; d_call: .; v_call: TRBV4-1
cdr3_aa: CASRQVQAYNEQFF; cdr3_nt: TGTGCCAGCCGACAGGTCCAAGCCTACAATGAGCAGTTCTTC; clone_size: few; j_call: TRBJ2-1; d_call: .; v_call: TRBV7-9
cdr3_aa: CASREGQGRREQYF; cdr3_nt: TGTGCCAGCAGGGAGGGACAGGGTAGACGCGAGCAGTACTTC; clone_size: few; j_call: TRBJ2-7; d_call: TRBD1; v_call: TRBV6-1
cdr3_aa: CASSKVQGGEQFF; cdr3_nt: TGTGCCAGCAGCAAAGTACAGGGAGGGGAGCAGTTCTTC; clone_size: many; j_call: TRBJ2-1; d_call: .; v_call: TRBV9
cdr3_aa: CASTSPSGTPTDYEQYF; cdr3_nt: TGTGCCAGCACCTCACCCTCCGGGACTCCAACTGACTACGAGCAGTACTTC; clone_size: .; j_call: TRBJ2-7; d_call: .; v_call: TRBV6-1
cdr3_aa: CASSLSGGQAREKLFF; cdr3_nt: TGTGCCAGCAGCTTATCCGGCGGACAGGCTCGTGAAAAACTGTTTTTT; clone_size: few; j_call: TRBJ1-4; d_call: TRBD1; v_call: TRBV7-8
cdr3_aa: CSASRWEETQYF; cdr3_nt: TGCAGTGCTAGCCGCTGGGAAGAGACCCAGTACTTC; clone_size: .; j_call: TRBJ2-5; d_call: .; v_call: TRBV20-1
cdr3_aa: CSARGDARNTEAFF; cdr3_nt: TGCAGTGCTAGGGGGGACGCTAGGAACACTGAAGCTTTCTTT; clone_size: .; j_call: TRBJ1-1; d_call: .; v_call: TRBV20-1
cdr3_aa: CASSLSGGAEKLFF; cdr3_nt: TGTGCCAGCAGTTTATCCGGCGGAGCTGAAAAACTGTTTTTT; clone_size: many; j_call: TRBJ1-4; d_call: .; v_call: TRBV27
cdr3_aa: CASSLAGAGTYEQYF; cdr3_nt: TGTGCCAGCAGCTTAGCCGGGGCAGGAACCTACGAGCAGTACTTC; clone_size: few; j_call: TRBJ2-7; d_call: .; v_call: TRBV7-9
cdr3_aa: CASISTTFEQFF; cdr3_nt: TGCGCCAGCATCTCGACTACGTTTGAGCAGTTCTTC; clone_size: few; j_call: TRBJ2-1; d_call: .; v_call: TRBV5-1
cdr3_aa: CASSLKREQYF; cdr3_nt: TGTGCCAGCAGTTTGAAACGCGAGCAGTACTTC; clone_size: .; j_call: TRBJ2-7; d_call: .; v_call: TRBV28